These 21 T cell receptor beta chains originate from one sample sequenced in a study of early T cells in non-severe SARS-CoV-2 infection. TCRdb called the 5' RACE reads again in MiXCR, with one record for every CDR3 protein. The sample shows 25,000 to 35,000 distinct CDR3 sequences, roughly 5.8% of them seen only once. The sequenced sample consisted of whole blood. These receptors all come from an adult who was a healthcare worker with PCR-confirmed SARS-CoV-2 infection or an uninfected control (not recorded which).

This clonotype was recorded many times. The V gene is TRBV7-7, the J gene TRBJ2-1; D unclear. CDR1 and CDR2 from the germline V gene are SSHAT and FNYEAQ (reference sequence). This CDR3 is 13 amino acids long. V was clipped by 1 base and J by 8 bases, with 9 bases between them. The CDR3 nucleotides are TGTGCCAGCAGCTTAGGGCTAGACCATGAGCAGTTCTTC. Encoded protein: CASSLGLDHEQFF.

This clonotype was seen repeatedly, ten times or more. V usage is TRBV12-3 or TRBV12-4 and J usage is TRBJ1-6; D not resolved. The CDR3 extends over 15 amino acids. With 3 bases removed from V and 2 bases from J, the gap between germline ends came to 8 bases. CDR3 coding DNA: TGTGCCAGCAGTTTGACGGTCCCCTATAATTCACCCCTCCACTTT. It is translated as CASSLTVPYNSPLHF.

This clonotype has ten or more counts. For the CDR3, the DNA is TGTGCCAGCAGCTTAGTGCCCGACAGGTTTGGCAATCAGCCCCAGCATTTT. Translation: CASSLVPDRFGNQPQHF. The chain combines TRBV7-6 with TRBJ1-5, with a possible D match to TRBD1 (6 bases). V dropped 1 base and J dropped 2 bases, with 15 bases sitting between them. The length of the CDR3 is 17 residues. Germline V lookup: CDR1 SGHVS, CDR2 FNYEAQ.

This clonotype appeared many times. This rearrangement joins TRBV7-9 to TRBJ1-1; D is unclear. This CDR3 comprises 14 residues. The germline V gene has CDR1 SEHNR and CDR2 FQNEAQ (reference sequence). V was cut by 1 base and J by 1 base, with 7 bases left in between. CDR3 sequence reads: CASSLVRENTEAFF. In nucleotides, the CDR3 is TGTGCCAGCAGCTTAGTGAGGGAGAACACTGAAGCTTTCTTT.

Ten or more counts support this clonotype. An end of the junction does not agree with germline; a read error may underlie this. The J gene is TRBJ2-5, the V gene TRBV12-3 or TRBV12-4; a possible D gene is TRBD2 (5 bases). The CDR3 has 12 residues. For the CDR3, the DNA is TGTGCCAGCAGCCGAAGTTCAGAGCGGTTCACGTTC. Its translation: CASSRSSERFTF.

This clonotype was observed at least ten times. The chain carries TRBV29-1 and TRBJ2-3; D perhaps matches TRBD1 (5 bases). V shed 8 bases and J shed 6 bases, with 12 bases lying between them. CDR3 length: 11 amino acids. Germline-derived CDR1 and CDR2 are SQVTM and ANQGSEA. The CDR3: CSLRQSDTQYF. The CDR3 nucleotides are TGCAGCCTCAGACAGAGCGATACGCAGTATTTT.

This clonotype was counted ten times or more. The chain joins TRBV29-1 to TRBJ2-5, with 7 positions matching TRBD2. The CDR3 is made up of 14 amino acids. Trimming cost V 7 bases and J 4 bases; bases outside gene matches: 12. Germline CDR1 SQVTM, CDR2 ANQGSEA. CDR3 in amino acids: CSAGRAGRAETQYF. CDR3 bases: TGCAGCGCTGGACGGGCAGGGAGGGCAGAGACCCAGTACTTC.

This clonotype was detected many times. The J gene is TRBJ2-7, the V gene TRBV6-5, with D unresolved. Germline V gene lookup returns CDR1 MNHEY and CDR2 SVGAGI. The CDR3 extends over 12 amino acids. The germline V and J ends were trimmed by 0 bases and 3 bases, with 3 bases remaining between them. CDR3 coding DNA: TGTGCCAGCAGTTACTCGAACTACGAGCAGTACTTC. Protein: CASSYSNYEQYF.

Many counts were recorded for this clonotype. DNA for the CDR3: TGCAGTGCTCTCCGGGCGGGGGGTCGTAATGAGCAGTTCTTC. Encoded protein: CSALRAGGRNEQFF. The chain recombines TRBV20-1 with TRBJ2-1; TRBD2 agrees at 8 bases. V shed 5 bases, J shed 7 bases, and the junction held 10 bases outside the gene matches. The CDR3 sequence is 14 residues long. Germline CDR1 and CDR2: DFQATT and SNEGSKA (reference sequence).

This clonotype was recorded many times. V gene TRBV7-3 combines with J gene TRBJ2-3; 8 bases match TRBD2. Germline V gene data show CDR1 as SGHTA and CDR2 as FQGTGA. The trim removed 3 bases at V and 4 bases at J, leaving 12 bases unmatched. The CDR3 consists of 17 residues. CDR3 protein: CASSFLSRGGRSDTQYF. The DNA for the CDR3 is TGTGCCAGCAGCTTCCTATCCCGGGGGGGCCGTTCAGATACGCAGTATTTT.

This clonotype was detected ten times or more. The chain couples TRBV18 to TRBJ2-1; D remains unclear. Germline V gene data show CDR1 as KGHSH and CDR2 as LQKENI. The CDR3 is 12 amino acids. V lost 4 bases, J lost 7 bases, and 8 bases lay in between. CDR3 sequence: CASSLLENEQFF. Written as DNA, the CDR3 is TGTGCCAGCTCACTTCTGGAGAATGAGCAGTTCTTC.

This clonotype was seen ten or more times. The V gene is TRBV18, the J gene TRBJ2-7; 7 bases fit TRBD1. Germline CDR1 is KGHSH and CDR2 is LQKENI. After removal of 3 bases from V and 0 bases from J, the junction contained 2 bases not matched to a gene. CDR3 length: 14 residues. The CDR3 sequence: CASSPTGNSYEQYF. The CDR3 bases are TGTGCCAGCTCACCGACAGGGAACTCCTACGAGCAGTACTTC.

Notes on this clonotype: A much larger clonotype is one base distant, so this may be a read error. This sequence joins TRBV7-9 and TRBJ2-3; perhaps D is TRBD1 or TRBD2 (5 bases each). This CDR3 contains 17 residues. The V end was cut by 7 bases, the J end by 1 base, with 21 bases between. Germline CDR1 and CDR2: SEHNR and FQNEAQ (reference sequence). The CDR3 region is CASTALLDQGGTDTQYF. The CDR3, as DNA: TGTGCCAGCACAGCTCTTTTGGACCAGGGAGGCACAGATACGCAGTATTTT.

There are many counts of this clonotype. The CDR3 loop is CASSLEWDEQFF. The CDR3 coding sequence is TGTGCCAGCAGCCTCGAGTGGGATGAGCAGTTCTTC. The rearrangement links TRBV3-1 to TRBJ2-1; D call uncertain. The germline V gene encodes CDR1 LGHDT and CDR2 YNNKEL (reference sequence). The CDR3 runs 12 residues. Between the trimmed V and J ends, which lost 4 bases and 8 bases, there was a span of 9 bases.

The table lists this clonotype with many counts. The V gene is TRBV3-1, the J gene TRBJ2-1, with no clear D. The length of the CDR3 is 13 residues. V gave up 2 bases and J gave up 9 bases, with 11 bases separating them. Germline CDR1 LGHDT, CDR2 YNNKEL (reference sequence). CDR3 nucleotide sequence: TGTGCCAGCAGCCAAATGAAAAGCAGTGAGCAGTTCTTC. Protein: CASSQMKSSEQFF.

This clonotype was seen repeatedly, ten times or more. CDR3 sequence: CASSPRTGLYTGELFF. In DNA, the CDR3 is TGTGCCAGCAGCCCCCGGACAGGTCTTTACACCGGGGAGCTGTTTTTT. The chain carries TRBV5-4 and TRBJ2-2; 7 bases align to TRBD1. The germline V gene has CDR1 SGHNT and CDR2 YYREEE (reference sequence). The V segment lost 4 bases and the J segment 3 bases; nucleotides outside the gene matches: 9. The CDR3 loop spans 16 amino acids.

This clonotype is classed as medium-sized. This rearrangement joins TRBV11-2 to TRBJ2-5; 7 bases align to TRBD1. V dropped 2 bases and J dropped 4; count of bases not matched to a gene: 7. The length of the CDR3 is 15 residues. Germline CDR1 SGHAT, CDR2 FQNNGV. CDR3 in amino acids: CASSLRPGGRETQYF. The DNA for the CDR3 is TGTGCCAGCAGCTTAAGACCAGGGGGTCGAGAGACCCAGTACTTC. The full variable domain, with the rest looked up from reference TRBV11-2 and TRBJ2-5, is EAGVAQSPRYKIIEKRQSVAFWCNPISGHATLYWYQQILGQGPKLLIQFQNNGVVDDSQLPKDRFSAERLKGVDSTLKIQPAKLEDSAVYLCASSLRPGGRETQYFGPGTRLLVL.

This clonotype appeared many times. V is TRBV25-1 and J is TRBJ2-7, with D uncertain. Deletions cut 4 bases from V and 5 bases from J, with 6 bases between. In germline, CDR1 is MGHDK, CDR2 SYGVNS. The CDR3 consists of 11 residues. CDR3 sequence: CASSAADEQYF. CDR3 DNA sequence: TGTGCCAGCAGTGCGGCGGACGAGCAGTACTTC.

This clonotype was counted between two and nine times. This chain joins TRBV12-3 or TRBV12-4 and TRBJ1-3, with 8 bases that match TRBD1. V shed 3 bases, J shed 0 bases, and the junction held 7 bases outside the gene matches. The CDR3 totals 17 residues. CDR3 DNA: TGTGCCAGCAGTTTGATCGGACAGGGAGGCTCTGGAAACACCATATATTTT. Translation: CASSLIGQGGSGNTIYF.

This clonotype appeared many times. V usage is TRBV6-2 or TRBV6-3 and J usage is TRBJ1-2; TRBD1 might be the D (6 bases). The ends were cut back, 6 bases at V and 4 bases at J, with 9 bases in the middle. The CDR3 consists of 12 residues. Germline assignment: CDR1 MNHEY and CDR2 SVGEGT. The DNA for the CDR3 is TGTGCCAGCAGGACAGGAGTCTATGGCTACACCTTC. Protein product: CASRTGVYGYTF.

There are many counts of this clonotype. The rearrangement uses TRBV29-1 and TRBJ2-3; 7 bases agree with TRBD1. Trimming took 7 bases from V and 0 from J; bases not matched to a gene: 4. The length of the CDR3 is 13 residues. Germline V gene data show CDR1 as SQVTM and CDR2 as ANQGSEA. Written as DNA, the CDR3 is TGCAGCGCCCGGGACAGTAGCACAGATACGCAGTATTTT. Translating it yields CSARDSSTDTQYF.